This T cell receptor beta chain was obtained from a study of identifying expanded T cells in peripheral blood. Study-level findings and limits: Technical replicates showed around 1.1 changed clones; two weeks 15 to 20; four weeks 19. Variance in clone template counts between approximately two-week samples significantly increased with total template count across all healthy donors.

This CDR3 region has 15 residues. Germline V CDR1 and CDR2: SGDLS, YYNGEE. J gave up 3 bases and V 4 bases, and 6 bases lay outside the gene matches. Collection occurred without any documented infections or immune events in donors. The repertoire was sequenced with immunoSEQ multiplex PCR; TCRdb's copy has only in-frame clones and lacks some. The sample consists of around 85,000 clones, around 90% of them appearing once. On this clone itself: The antigen is not known.

The sequencing sample was made of blood. This TCR came from a person between 18 and 75 years old in good health. The J gene is TRBJ2-3, the V gene TRBV9, with 9 positions matching TRBD1. CDR3 DNA sequence: TGTGCCAGCAGCATTACAGGGGGCGTAACAGATACGCAGTATTTT. This codes for CASSITGGVTDTQYF. The full variable domain, its missing parts supplied by reference TRBV9 and TRBJ2-3, is DSGVTQTPKHLITATGQRVTLRCSPRSGDLSVYWYQQSLDQGLQFLIQYYNGEERAKGNILERFSAQQFPDLHSELNLSSLELGDSALYFCASSITGGVTDTQYFGPGTRLTVL.